The T cell receptor (beta chain) under discussion was sequenced for a study of control samples from healthy donors and cancer patients. Trimming at V came to 6 bases and at J to 1 base, leaving 9 bases not matched to a gene. Germline values: CDR1 SGHTA, CDR2 FQGNSA. The CDR3 loop spans 16 amino acids. TCRdb's copy holds only in-frame clones and misses some; the assay was immunoSEQ multiplex PCR. Of about 58,000 clones listed, roughly 94% are singletons. A word on this clone: Other DNA sequences of this sample code for an identical CDR3.

V is TRBV7-2 and J is TRBJ1-5, with 7 bases fitting TRBD1. The TCR originated in a man aged 25-45 years in good health. Sequencing input: blood. The CDR3 coding sequence is TGTGCCAGCAGTCTAAACAGGGGTGGAAGCAATCAGCCCCAGCATTTT. This codes for CASSLNRGGSNQPQHF.